This is a list of T cell receptor beta chains from one sample in a study of blood T cell repertoires in COVID-19. Data came from immunoSEQ multiplex PCR; TCRdb stores just in-frame clones and leaves some out. The sample lists around 330,000 clones, 89% occurring once. Sequencing was carried out using PBMCs or T cells enriched from blood (not recorded which). The receptors shown here come from a man aged 60 to 75 who had recovered from COVID-19. The CDR3 runs from the conserved cysteine through the conserved F or W. Each record gives: D gene, clone size, J gene, V gene, CDR3 DNA, CDR3 protein. A D gene is named only where the DNA matches it firmly. Size is stated for part of the rows, as once, few or many counts, or as a class when the clone is expanded.

-,-,TRBJ1-1,TRBV6-5,TGTGCCAGCGGGCTGAACACTGAAGCTTTCTTT,CASGLNTEAFF
TRBD1,-,TRBJ1-2,TRBV9,TGTGCCAGCAGCACCCGGACAGGATCCTATGGCTACACCTTC,CASSTRTGSYGYTF
-,-,TRBJ1-2,TRBV7-2,TGTGCCAGCAGCCCCAGGGTTTCCTATGGCTACACCTTC,CASSPRVSYGYTF
-,once,TRBJ2-7,TRBV7-6,TGTGCCAGCAGCTTACGCGGCTACGAGCAGTACTTC,CASSLRGYEQYF
TRBD1,-,TRBJ1-1,TRBV11-2,TGTGCCAGCAGCGGAACCGGGACAGGGACCCTGAACACTGAAGCTTTCTTT,CASSGTGTGTLNTEAFF
TRBD1,-,TRBJ2-7,TRBV24-1,TGTGCCACCAGTGATACCCGACAGGGGGCGGGTTACGAGCAGTACTTC,CATSDTRQGAGYEQYF
TRBD1,once,TRBJ2-7,TRBV27,TGTGCCAGCAAGGGGGCGGGCCGGTACGAGCAGTACTTC,CASKGAGRYEQYF
-,-,TRBJ2-7,TRBV23-1,TGCGCCAGCAGTCAATCGACAGCGCGGTACCACGAGCAGTACTTC,CASSQSTARYHEQYF
TRBD1,-,TRBJ2-3,TRBV28,TGTGCCAGCAGTTTATGGGACAGGGTTTTGGACACAGATACGCAGTATTTT,CASSLWDRVLDTDTQYF
TRBD2,-,TRBJ2-1,TRBV5-1,TGCGCCAGCAGCTTGGTATCGACTAGCGCCAGTGAGCAGTTCTTC,CASSLVSTSASEQFF
TRBD1,once,TRBJ2-2,TRBV7-3,TGTGCCAGCAGCTTAACGGGACAGCCTAACACCGGGGAGCTGTTTTTT,CASSLTGQPNTGELFF
TRBD2,once,TRBJ2-1,TRBV7-9,TGTGCCAGCAGCTTAGGTAGCGGGAGTTGGGATGAGCAGTTCTTC,CASSLGSGSWDEQFF
-,-,TRBJ2-7,TRBV6-2/TRBV6-3,TGTGCCAGCAGTTACTCGACGGTGGCGGGAGAGCAGTACTTC,CASSYSTVAGEQYF
TRBD1,-,TRBJ2-3,TRBV2,TGTGCCAGCAGCTCTTGGACAGGGGGCACAGATACGCAGTATTTT,CASSSWTGGTDTQYF
-,-,TRBJ1-5,TRBV2,TGTGCCAGCAGCATAGGGGATAGCAATCAGCCCCAGCATTTT,CASSIGDSNQPQHF
-,-,TRBJ2-5,TRBV28,TGTGCCAGCAGCCCGGATGGGGAGGTTGGGGAGACCCAGTACTTC,CASSPDGEVGETQYF
-,-,TRBJ2-2,TRBV6-2/TRBV6-3,TGTGCCAGCAGTTACGTGGGCATAAACACCGGGGAGCTGTTTTTT,CASSYVGINTGELFF
-,few,TRBJ1-1,TRBV15,TGTGCCACCAGCAGTCCCCTTGGGCCCCTGATGGGCACTGAAGCTTTCTTT,CATSSPLGPLMGTEAFF
TRBD1,-,TRBJ2-2,TRBV9,TGTGCCAGCAGCCGCGGACAGGGTAGCACCGGGGAGCTGTTTTTT,CASSRGQGSTGELFF
-,-,TRBJ2-2,TRBV7-2,TGTGCCAGCAGCTGGAGACGGGAGTTTACCGGGGAGCTGTTTTTT,CASSWRREFTGELFF
TRBD2,-,TRBJ2-7,TRBV14,TGTGCCAGCAGCCCTCCTGGGTCGCTAGCGGGGGCCTACGAGCAGTACTTC,CASSPPGSLAGAYEQYF
-,-,TRBJ1-2,TRBV5-6,TGTGCCAGCAGCAGGCGGGGACGGAGGATTAACTATGGCTACACCTTC,CASSRRGRRINYGYTF
TRBD1,-,TRBJ2-5,TRBV3-1/TRBV3-2,TGTGCCAGCAGCCAAGGGTTTCAGGGGGTAGAGACCCAGTACTTC,CASSQGFQGVETQYF
TRBD2,-,TRBJ2-7,TRBV10-3,TGTGCCATCAGCCCCCGGGACGGGAGGACTGATTGGGAGCAGTACTTC,CAISPRDGRTDWEQYF
-,-,TRBJ2-1,TRBV2,TGTGCCACCAAGAAAGCGGATAGGGCCTACAATGAGCAGTTCTTC,CATKKADRAYNEQFF
-,-,TRBJ1-1,TRBV28,TGTGCCAGCAGTTTATCGGGGGAAGTGTTCTTT,CASSLSGEVFF
TRBD1,-,TRBJ1-2,TRBV3-1/TRBV3-2,TGTGCCAGCACCCAAGGGGACAGGGAAAACTATGGCTACACCTTC,CASTQGDRENYGYTF
-,-,TRBJ1-1,TRBV7-2,TGTGCCAGCAGCTTAGAATTAGTCATCCCTGAAGCTTTCTTT,CASSLELVIPEAFF
TRBD1,-,TRBJ1-1,TRBV24-1,TGTGCCACCAGTGATGGACAGGGGGCATCCACTGAAGCTTTCTTT,CATSDGQGASTEAFF
TRBD2,-,TRBJ2-1,TRBV9,TGTGCCAGCAGCCCCCACCCCGGAACTAGCGGGTCCAATGAGCAGTTCTTC,CASSPHPGTSGSNEQFF
-,-,TRBJ1-4,TRBV7-9,TGTGCCAGCAGCTCCTACGTGGTTGAAAAACTGTTTTTT,CASSSYVVEKLFF
-,-,TRBJ2-7,TRBV15,TGTGCCACCAGCAGAGACAGGAATTACGAGCAGTACTTC,CATSRDRNYEQYF
-,-,TRBJ2-5,TRBV4-3,TGCGCCAGCAGCCAAGGTATACGGTCGTTTGAGACCCAGTACTTC,CASSQGIRSFETQYF